This T cell receptor beta chain is from a study of blood T cell repertoires in COVID-19. Looking at the study overall: Spain, Italy and the United States supplied samples that represented acute and convalescent COVID-19. PBMCs, B-cell-depleted T cells, or T cells provided the cDNA or gDNA that made up the material.

Germline CDR1 is SGHDN and CDR2 is FVKESK. Unmatched junction bases numbered 8, after V lost 4 bases and J lost 1 base. The CDR3 consists of 17 residues. Authors' analysis steps: How many nucleated cells were present was estimated from reference gene primer amplification. Generated by immunoSEQ multiplex PCR, the TCRdb table keeps only in-frame clones and is missing some. The V and J calls and the clone size are those of that table, but D and trimming were determined from the DNA. Altogether 60,000 to 65,000 clones are present, roughly 76% being singletons, with the ten largest covering 40% to 60%. This TCR derives from a woman of 80 years or more with acute or convalescent COVID-19. V gene TRBV14 combines with J gene TRBJ1-1, with 11 positions matching TRBD1. Source material: peripheral blood. This CDR3 is CASSPMGQGEWNTEAFF. In nucleotides, the CDR3 is TGTGCCAGCAGCCCGATGGGACAGGGGGAATGGAACACTGAAGCTTTCTTT.